The entry below describes one T cell receptor (beta chain). The antigen remains unidentified. TCRdb re-called the 5' RACE reads and catalogs CDR3 proteins one per entry, DNA excluded. The sample is made up of 110,000 to 150,000 distinct CDR3 sequences, and the top ten hold 1% to 1.5% of it. This record belongs to a study of monozygotic twins with inflammatory bowel disease. Germline V gives CDR1 SGHRS, CDR2 YFSETQ. The CDR3 covers 14 residues. Each donor supplied 2 to 2.5 ml of blood. Overall study results and limits: Individual T cell subtypes were not distinguishable. Twins with IBD were found to have lower TCRbeta diversity (inverse Simpson) than healthy co-twins. Clonotypes shared with others were fewer in IBD patients than in healthy twins, especially with disease activity.

The sequencing sample was made of blood. The rearrangement links TRBV5-1 to TRBJ2-2. The source is a human donor with ulcerative colitis or Crohn's disease, or a healthy co-twin of an affected twin (not recorded which). CDR3 loop: CASSLRMDTGELFF.